The clone carrying this T cell receptor beta chain was counted at least ten times. Its target is not known. Using its own MiXCR run on the 5' RACE reads, TCRdb lists one record per CDR3 protein. This sample has roughly 710,000 distinct CDR3 sequences, with around 6.1% found just once. The CDR3 sequence is 14 residues long. Germline CDR1 and CDR2: DFQATT and SNEGSKA (reference sequence). J was trimmed by 1 base and V by 2 bases; bases with no gene match: 3. These data come from a study of identical twins. General study results and limits: Because invariant MAIT and iNKT cells could be present, zero-insertion analyses could be partly confounded. Fewer insertions marked abundant cord blood beta clonotypes; young adult naive trended weakly, memory not at all. Not following the same donors, the study drew its conclusions from cross-sectional statistical analysis.

Sample: naive T cells sorted from blood. The J gene is TRBJ2-3, the V gene TRBV20-1, with 7 bases lining up with TRBD1. The sequence was collected from a man aged 18 to 35 in good health. The CDR3 sequence is CSARRGPGTDTQYF. The CDR3 DNA is TGCAGTGCTAGAAGGGGGCCGGGCACAGATACGCAGTATTTT.